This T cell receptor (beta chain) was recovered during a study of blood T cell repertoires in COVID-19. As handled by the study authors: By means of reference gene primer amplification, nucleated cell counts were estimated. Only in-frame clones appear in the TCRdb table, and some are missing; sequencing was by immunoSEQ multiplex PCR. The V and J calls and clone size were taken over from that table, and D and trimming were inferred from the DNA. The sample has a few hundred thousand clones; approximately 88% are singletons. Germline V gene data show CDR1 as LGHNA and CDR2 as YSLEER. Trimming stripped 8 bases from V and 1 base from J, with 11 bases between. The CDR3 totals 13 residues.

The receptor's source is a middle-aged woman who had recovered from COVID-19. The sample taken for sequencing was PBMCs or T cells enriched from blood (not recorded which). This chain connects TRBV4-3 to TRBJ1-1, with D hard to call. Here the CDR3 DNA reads TGCGCCAGCTCTTACACCGAGAACACTGAAGCTTTCTTT. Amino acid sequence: CASSYTENTEAFF.